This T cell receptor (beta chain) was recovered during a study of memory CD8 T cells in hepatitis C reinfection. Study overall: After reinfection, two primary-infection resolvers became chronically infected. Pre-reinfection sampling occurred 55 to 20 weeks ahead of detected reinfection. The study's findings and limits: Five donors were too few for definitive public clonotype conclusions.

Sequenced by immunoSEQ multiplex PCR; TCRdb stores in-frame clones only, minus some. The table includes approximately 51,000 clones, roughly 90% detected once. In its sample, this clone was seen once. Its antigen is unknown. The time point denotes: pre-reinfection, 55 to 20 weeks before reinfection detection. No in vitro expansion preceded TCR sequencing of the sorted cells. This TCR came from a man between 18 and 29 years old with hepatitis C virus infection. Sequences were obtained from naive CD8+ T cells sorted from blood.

Here the CDR3 reads CASSQDSYGYTF. The CDR3 bases are TGTGCCAGCAGTCAAGACAGCTATGGCTACACCTTC. J is TRBJ1-2 and V is TRBV11-1, with D possibly being TRBD1 (5 bases). The CDR3 contains 12 residues. CDR1 SGHAT and CDR2 FQDESV come from the germline V gene (reference sequence). Trimming stripped 6 bases from V and 4 bases from J, with 9 bases between.